This T cell receptor beta chain was sequenced in a study of human T cells and chemical hapten exposure. There are 14 residues in the CDR3. Per germline, CDR1 MNHEY and CDR2 SMNVEV (reference sequence). Trimming removed 6 bases from V and 0 bases from J, with 12 bases in between. TCRdb processed the RACE reads anew with MiXCR; each CDR3 protein has one entry. In the table there are 65,000 to 90,000 distinct CDR3 sequences, 14% of which are singletons. Time point specified: pre-sensitization, week 0. This sample's treatment: therapeutic diphenylcyclopropenone sensitization with weekly scalp DPC. The receptor comes from a woman in her forties or fifties with alopecia areata. Some clones in this sample may be carry-over from other donors' samples. J is TRBJ2-7 and V is TRBV27; D is unclear. The specimen comprised whole blood, sampled in connection with sensitization to the hapten diphenylcyclopropenone (DPC). The DNA for the CDR3 is TGTGCCAGCAGCATTGGACCAAACTCCTACGAGCAGTACTTC. Translated, it gives CASSIGPNSYEQYF.